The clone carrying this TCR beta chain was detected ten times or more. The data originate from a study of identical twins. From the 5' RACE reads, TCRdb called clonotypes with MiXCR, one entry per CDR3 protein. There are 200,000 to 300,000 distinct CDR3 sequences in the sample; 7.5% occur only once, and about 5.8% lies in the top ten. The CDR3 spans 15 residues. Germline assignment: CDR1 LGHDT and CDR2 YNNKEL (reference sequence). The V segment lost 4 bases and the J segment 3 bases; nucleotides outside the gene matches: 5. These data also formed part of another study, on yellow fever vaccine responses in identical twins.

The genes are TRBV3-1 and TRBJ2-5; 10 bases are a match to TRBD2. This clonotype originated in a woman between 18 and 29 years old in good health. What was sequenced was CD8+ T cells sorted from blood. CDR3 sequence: CASSPGTSAKETQYF. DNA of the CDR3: TGTGCCAGCAGCCCCGGGACTAGCGCCAAAGAGACCCAGTACTTC.